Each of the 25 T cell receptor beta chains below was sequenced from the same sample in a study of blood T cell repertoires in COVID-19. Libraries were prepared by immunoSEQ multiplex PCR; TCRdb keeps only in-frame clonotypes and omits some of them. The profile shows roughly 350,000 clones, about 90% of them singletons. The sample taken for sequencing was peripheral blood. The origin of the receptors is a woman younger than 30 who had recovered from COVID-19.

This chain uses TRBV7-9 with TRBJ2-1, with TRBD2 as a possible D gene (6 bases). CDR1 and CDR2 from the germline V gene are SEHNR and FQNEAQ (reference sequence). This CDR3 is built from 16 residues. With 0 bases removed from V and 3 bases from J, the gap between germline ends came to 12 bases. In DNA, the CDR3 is TGTGCCAGCAGCTTAGCGGGACTGGGCATCTACAATGAGCAGTTCTTC. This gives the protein CASSLAGLGIYNEQFF.

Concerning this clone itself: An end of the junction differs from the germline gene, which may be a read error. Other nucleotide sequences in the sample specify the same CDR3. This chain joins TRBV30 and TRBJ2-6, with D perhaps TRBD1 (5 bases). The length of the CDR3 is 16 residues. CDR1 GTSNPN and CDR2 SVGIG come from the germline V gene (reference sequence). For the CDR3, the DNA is TGCGCCTGGAGTGCGGCAGGGTACTCTGGGGCCAACGTCCTGACTTTC. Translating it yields CAWSAAGYSGANVLTF.

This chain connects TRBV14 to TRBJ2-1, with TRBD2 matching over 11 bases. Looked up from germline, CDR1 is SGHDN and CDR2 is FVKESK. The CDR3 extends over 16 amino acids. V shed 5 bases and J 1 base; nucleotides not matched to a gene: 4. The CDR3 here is CASSDTSGSSYNEQFF. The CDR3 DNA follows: TGTGCCAGCAGCGACACTAGCGGGAGTTCCTACAATGAGCAGTTCTTC.

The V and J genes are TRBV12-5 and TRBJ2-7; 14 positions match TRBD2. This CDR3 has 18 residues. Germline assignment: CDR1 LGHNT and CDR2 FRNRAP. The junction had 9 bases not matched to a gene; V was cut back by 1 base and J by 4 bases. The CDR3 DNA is TGTGCTAGTGGTTTGGGGTCGGGACTAGCGGGAGCGAGGTACGAGCAGTACGTC. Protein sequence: CASGLGSGLAGARYEQYV.

The CDR3 reads CAISESAGQGYRETQYF. The CDR3, as DNA: TGTGCCATCAGTGAGTCTGCGGGACAGGGTTATCGAGAGACCCAGTACTTC. The genes are TRBV10-3 and TRBJ2-5; 9 bases are a match to TRBD1. CDR3 length equals 17 residues. V lost 0 bases and J lost 4; bases outside the gene matches: 9. Germline values: CDR1 ENHRY, CDR2 SYGVKD.

The CDR3 loop is CASSGNYNEQFF. DNA of the CDR3: TGTGCCAGTAGCGGGAACTACAATGAGCAGTTCTTC. This chain connects TRBV19 to TRBJ2-1; the D gene is possibly TRBD2 (5 bases). The CDR3 consists of 12 residues. Germline-derived CDR1 and CDR2 are LNHDA and SQIVND (reference sequence). Trimming took 6 bases from V and 3 from J, leaving 6 bases between them.

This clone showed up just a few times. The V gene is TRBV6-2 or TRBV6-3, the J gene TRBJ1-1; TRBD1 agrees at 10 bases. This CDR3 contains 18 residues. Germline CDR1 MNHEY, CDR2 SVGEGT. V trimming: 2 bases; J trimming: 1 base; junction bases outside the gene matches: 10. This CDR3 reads CASSYPTGTGEGNTEAFF. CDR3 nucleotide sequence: TGTGCCAGCAGTTACCCCACCGGGACAGGGGAGGGGAACACTGAAGCTTTCTTT.

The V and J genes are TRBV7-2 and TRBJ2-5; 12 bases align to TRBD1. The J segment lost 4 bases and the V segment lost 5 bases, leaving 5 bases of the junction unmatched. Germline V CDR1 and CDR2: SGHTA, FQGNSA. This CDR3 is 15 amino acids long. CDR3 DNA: TGTGCCAGCAGCATGGGACAGGGGGCTCCAGAGACCCAGTACTTC. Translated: CASSMGQGAPETQYF.

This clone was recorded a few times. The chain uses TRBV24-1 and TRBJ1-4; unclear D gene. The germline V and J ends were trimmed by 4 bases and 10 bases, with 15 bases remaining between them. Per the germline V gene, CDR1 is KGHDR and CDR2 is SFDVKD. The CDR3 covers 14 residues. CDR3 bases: TGTGCCACCAGTGACCCCGTGAAGGGAGGAAAACTGTTTTTT. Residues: CATSDPVKGGKLFF.

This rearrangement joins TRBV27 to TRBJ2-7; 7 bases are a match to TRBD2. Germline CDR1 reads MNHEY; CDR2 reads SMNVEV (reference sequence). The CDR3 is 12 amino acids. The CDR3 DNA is TGTGCCAGCAGTTTAGAGGCGCGCGGGGGTTTGGTC. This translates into CASSLEARGGLV.

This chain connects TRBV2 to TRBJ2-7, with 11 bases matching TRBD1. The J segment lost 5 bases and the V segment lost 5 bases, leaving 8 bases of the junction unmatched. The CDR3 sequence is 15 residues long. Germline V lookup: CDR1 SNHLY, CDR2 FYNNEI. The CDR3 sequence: CASSMDRGLIDEQYV. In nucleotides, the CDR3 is TGTGCCAGCAGTATGGACAGGGGGCTAATAGACGAGCAGTACGTC.

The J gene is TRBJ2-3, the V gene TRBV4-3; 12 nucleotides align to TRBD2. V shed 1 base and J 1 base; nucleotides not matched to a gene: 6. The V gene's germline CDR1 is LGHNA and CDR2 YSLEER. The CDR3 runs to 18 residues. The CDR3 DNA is TGCGCCAGCAGCCAAGGGCTAGCGGGAGGGCCAGGCACAGATACGCAGTATTTT. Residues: CASSQGLAGGPGTDTQYF.

CDR3 sequence: CSVEPRGQGTDTQYF. CDR3 in DNA: TGCAGCGTCGAACCCAGGGGGCAGGGGACAGATACGCAGTATTTT. This chain links TRBV29-1 with TRBJ2-3; 8 nucleotides match TRBD1. V lost 6 bases, J lost 3 bases, and 11 bases stayed unmatched. Looked up from germline, CDR1 is SQVTM and CDR2 is ANQGSEA. CDR3 length: 15 amino acids.

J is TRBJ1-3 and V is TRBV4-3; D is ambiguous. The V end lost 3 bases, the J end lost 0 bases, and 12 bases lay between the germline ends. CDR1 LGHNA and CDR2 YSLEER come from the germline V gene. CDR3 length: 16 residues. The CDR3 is CASSQDYGASGNTIYF. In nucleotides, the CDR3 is TGCGCCAGCAGCCAGGATTACGGAGCCTCTGGAAACACCATATATTTT.

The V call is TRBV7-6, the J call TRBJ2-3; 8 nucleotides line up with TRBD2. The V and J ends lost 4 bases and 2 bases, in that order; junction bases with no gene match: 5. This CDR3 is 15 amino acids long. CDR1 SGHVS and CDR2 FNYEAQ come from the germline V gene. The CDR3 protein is CASSSSGRATDTQYF. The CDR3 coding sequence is TGTGCCAGCAGCTCGAGCGGGAGAGCCACAGATACGCAGTATTTT. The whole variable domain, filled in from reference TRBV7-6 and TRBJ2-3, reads GAGVSQSPRYKVTKRGQDVALRCDPISGHVSLYWYRQALGQGPEFLTYFNYEAQQDKSGLPNDRFSAERPEGSISTLTIQRTEQRDSAMYRCASSSSGRATDTQYFGPGTRLTVL.

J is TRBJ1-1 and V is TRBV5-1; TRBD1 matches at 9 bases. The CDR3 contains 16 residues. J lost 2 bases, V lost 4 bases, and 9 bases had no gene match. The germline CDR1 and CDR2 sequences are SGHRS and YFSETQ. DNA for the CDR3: TGCGCCAGCAGCCCGATACAGGGGGCCTCCAACACTGAAGCTTTCTTT. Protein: CASSPIQGASNTEAFF.

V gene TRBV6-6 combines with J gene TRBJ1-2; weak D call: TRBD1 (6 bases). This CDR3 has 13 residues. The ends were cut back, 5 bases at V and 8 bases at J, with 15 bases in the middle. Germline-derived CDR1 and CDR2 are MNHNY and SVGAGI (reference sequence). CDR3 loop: CASSPSGVGGYTF. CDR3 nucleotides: TGTGCCAGCAGTCCCTCAGGGGTAGGGGGCTACACCTTC.

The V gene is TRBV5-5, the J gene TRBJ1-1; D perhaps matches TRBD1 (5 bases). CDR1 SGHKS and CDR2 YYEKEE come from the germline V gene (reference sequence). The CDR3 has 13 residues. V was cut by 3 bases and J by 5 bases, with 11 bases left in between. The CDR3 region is CASSYPRVTEAFF. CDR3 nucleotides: TGTGCCAGCAGCTACCCCAGGGTTACTGAAGCTTTCTTT.

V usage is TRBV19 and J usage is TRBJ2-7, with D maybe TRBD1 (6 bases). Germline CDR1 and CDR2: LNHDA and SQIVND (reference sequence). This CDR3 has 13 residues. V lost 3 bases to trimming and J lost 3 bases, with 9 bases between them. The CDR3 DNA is TGTGCCAGTAGTATGGGCAGGGGCTACGAGCAGTACGTC. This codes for CASSMGRGYEQYV.

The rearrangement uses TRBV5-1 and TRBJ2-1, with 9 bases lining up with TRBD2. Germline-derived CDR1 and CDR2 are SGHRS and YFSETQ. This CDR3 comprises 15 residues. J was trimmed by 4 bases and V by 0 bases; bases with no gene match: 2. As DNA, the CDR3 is TGCGCCAGCAGCTTGGGTAGCGGGAGTTACAATGAGCAGTTCTTC. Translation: CASSLGSGSYNEQFF.

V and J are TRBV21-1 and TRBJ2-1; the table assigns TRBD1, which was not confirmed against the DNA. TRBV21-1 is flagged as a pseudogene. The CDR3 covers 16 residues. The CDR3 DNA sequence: TGTGCCAGCAGCGATCCGGGACAATTCTCCTACAATGAGCAGTTCTTC. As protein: CASSDPGQFSYNEQFF.

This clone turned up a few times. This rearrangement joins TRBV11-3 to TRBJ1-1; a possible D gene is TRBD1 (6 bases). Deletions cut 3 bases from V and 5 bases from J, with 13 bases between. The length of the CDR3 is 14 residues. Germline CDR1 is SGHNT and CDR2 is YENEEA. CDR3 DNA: TGTGCCAGCAGCTTCGAGGGGGGGATGACTGAAGCTTTCTTT. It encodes CASSFEGGMTEAFF. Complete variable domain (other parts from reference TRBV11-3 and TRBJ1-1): EAGVVQSPRYKIIEKKQPVAFWCNPISGHNTLYWYLQNLGQGPELLIRYENEEAVDDSQLPKDRFSAERLKGVDSTLKIQPAELGDSAVYLCASSFEGGMTEAFFGQGTRLTVV.

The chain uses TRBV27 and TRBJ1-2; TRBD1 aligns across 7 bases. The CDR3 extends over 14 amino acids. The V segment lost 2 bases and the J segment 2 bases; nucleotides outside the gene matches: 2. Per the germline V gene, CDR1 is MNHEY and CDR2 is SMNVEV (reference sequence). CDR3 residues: CASSLRGRNYGYTF. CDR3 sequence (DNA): TGTGCCAGCAGTTTAAGGGGGCGAAACTATGGCTACACCTTC.

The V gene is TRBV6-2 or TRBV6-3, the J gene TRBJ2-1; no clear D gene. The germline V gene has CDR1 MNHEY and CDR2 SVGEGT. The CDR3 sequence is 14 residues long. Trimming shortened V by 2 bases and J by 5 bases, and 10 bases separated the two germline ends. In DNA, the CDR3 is TGTGCCAGCAGTTACGGCCGGGTCAACAATGAGCAGTTCTTC. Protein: CASSYGRVNNEQFF.

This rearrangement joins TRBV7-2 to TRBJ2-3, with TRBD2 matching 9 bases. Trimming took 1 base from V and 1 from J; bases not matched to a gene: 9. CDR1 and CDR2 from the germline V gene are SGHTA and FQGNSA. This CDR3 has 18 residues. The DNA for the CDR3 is TGTGCCAGCAGCTTAGGGGGGGGTCTAGCGGGACGCACAGATACGCAGTATTTT. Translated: CASSLGGGLAGRTDTQYF.